The 3 T cell receptor beta chains in this list originate from one sample, sequenced in a study of control samples from healthy donors and cancer patients. Method: immunoSEQ multiplex PCR; TCRdb's copy keeps in-frame clones and lacks some. Of roughly 50,000 clones in the sample, around 90% are singletons; the top ten hold 0.7% to 0.85%. Material: PBMCs. These receptors were collected from a man aged 25 to 40 with colorectal cancer.

The genes are TRBV5-4 and TRBJ1-6; tentatively, D is TRBD1 (6 bases). CDR1 and CDR2 (germline): SGHNT, YYREEE (reference sequence). The ends were cut back, 4 bases at V and 6 bases at J, with 14 bases in the middle. The CDR3 spans 15 residues. This CDR3 is CASSPNGGFNSPLHF. CDR3 nucleotides: TGTGCCAGCAGCCCCAACGGGGGCTTTAATTCACCCCTCCACTTT.

This clone has only one observation. The J gene is TRBJ2-2, the V gene TRBV7-9; 7 positions match TRBD1. J gave up 3 bases and V 5 bases, and 3 bases lay outside the gene matches. Germline V gene sequence: CDR1 SEHNR, CDR2 FQNEAQ (reference sequence). The CDR3 covers 14 residues. CDR3 nucleotide sequence: TGTGCCAGCAGCATAACAGGGGACACCGGGGAGCTGTTTTTT. Translated: CASSITGDTGELFF.

This clone was found once. The J gene is TRBJ1-1, the V gene TRBV6-5; D gene uncertain. V was pared by 6 bases and J by 1 base, with 12 bases between. This CDR3 is 14 amino acids long. Germline CDR1 and CDR2: MNHEY and SVGAGI. In DNA form, the CDR3 reads TGTGCCAGCAGAGTCGTCGGCAAGAACACTGAAGCTTTCTTT. This sequence encodes CASRVVGKNTEAFF.